The 24 T cell receptor beta chains below were found in one sample sequenced in a study of cytomegalovirus exposure and HLA in healthy donors. The PCR had 60 Vbeta and 13 Jbeta primers. This table comes from immunoSEQ multiplex PCR, and its TCRdb copy is limited to in-frame clones, with some not included. The data contain roughly 120,000 clones, 76% of them singletons. The sequencing input was PBMCs. These receptors were collected from a man aged 25-45 years in good health and CMV-seropositive.

This clone was seen only a few times. The chain combines TRBV27 with TRBJ2-5; 8 bases are shared with TRBD1. The better agreement between TRBJ2-7 and the DNA end casts doubt on the J call. Per germline, CDR1 MNHEY and CDR2 SMNVEV (reference sequence). The CDR3 sequence is 15 residues long. CDR3 coding DNA: TGTGCCAGCAGTTTCGGGCAGGGGGCAAGGAACGAGCAGTACTTC. It translates to CASSFGQGARNEQYF.

This clone was detected only a few times. The CDR3: CASSGEKDEQYF. CDR3 bases: TGCGCCAGCAGCGGGGAGAAGGACGAGCAGTACTTC. The V gene is TRBV4-3, the J gene TRBJ2-7, with D possibly matching TRBD2 (5 bases). This CDR3 spans 12 amino acids. V was trimmed by 5 bases and J by 5 bases, leaving 10 bases between them. In germline, CDR1 is LGHNA, CDR2 YSLEER.

J is TRBJ2-5 and V is TRBV5-5, with TRBD1 identical over 8 bases. Trimming cost V 5 bases and J 0 bases; bases outside gene matches: 9. Germline V CDR1 and CDR2: SGHKS, YYEKEE (reference sequence). The CDR3 runs 16 residues. CDR3 nucleotide sequence: TGTGCCAGCAGACATGGGACAGGAGGTTACCAAGAGACCCAGTACTTC. Amino acids: CASRHGTGGYQETQYF.

J is TRBJ1-4 and V is TRBV30, with 9 nucleotides matching TRBD1. Germline lookup yields CDR1 GTSNPN and CDR2 SVGIG (reference sequence). J was trimmed by 2 bases and V by 3 bases; bases with no gene match: 7. The CDR3 loop spans 16 amino acids. CDR3 bases: TGTGCCTGGAGGTCGCAAGACAGGGGGACTAATGAAAAACTGTTTTTT. Protein product: CAWRSQDRGTNEKLFF.

This chain connects TRBV5-4 to TRBJ2-5, with D tentatively TRBD1 (6 bases). Germline V lookup: CDR1 SGHNT, CDR2 YYREEE (reference sequence). Trimming pared 2 bases from V and 5 bases from J, leaving 16 bases between. This CDR3 has 15 residues. The CDR3 is CASSFPAGAGETQYF. The DNA of the CDR3 is TGTGCCAGCAGCTTTCCTGCAGGGGCAGGGGAGACCCAGTACTTC.

The V gene is TRBV7-8, the J gene TRBJ2-7; perhaps TRBD2 as D (5 bases). Germline V gene data show CDR1 as SGHVS and CDR2 as FQNEAQ. The CDR3 sequence is 21 residues long. Between the trimmed V and J ends, which lost 2 bases and 3 bases, there was a span of 32 bases. As DNA, the CDR3 is TGTGCCAGCAGCTTACTGCCGACCTCATCCCCTATCTCCTACGGGAACTACGAGCAGTACTTC. The encoded protein is CASSLLPTSSPISYGNYEQYF. The full variable domain, its missing parts supplied by reference TRBV7-8 and TRBJ2-7, is GAGVSQSPRYKVAKRGQDVALRCDPISGHVSLFWYQQALGQGPEFLTYFQNEAQLDKSGLPSDRFFAERPEGSVSTLKIQRTQQEDSAVYLCASSLLPTSSPISYGNYEQYFGPGTRLTVT.

Here the CDR3 reads CASSPWVAGGGEEQYF. CDR3 bases: TGTGCCAGCAGCCCCTGGGTAGCGGGGGGAGGGGAGGAGCAGTACTTC. This sequence joins TRBV7-2 and TRBJ2-7, with 10 bases identical to TRBD2. The CDR3 contains 16 residues. V lost 5 bases to trimming and J lost 7 bases; unmatched junction nucleotides: 14. Germline loops: CDR1 SGHTA, CDR2 FQGNSA.

This rearrangement joins TRBV2 to TRBJ2-2; 8 bases map to TRBD1. This CDR3 contains 15 residues. V was clipped by 6 bases and J by 4 bases; unmatched bases: 7. From germline, CDR1 is SNHLY and CDR2 FYNNEI. The CDR3, as DNA: TGTGCCAGCAGCCCTGACAGGGGCCGCACCGGGGAGCTGTTTTTT. It encodes CASSPDRGRTGELFF. The variable domain in full, completed from reference TRBV2 and TRBJ2-2, reads EPEVTQTPSHQVTQMGQEVILRCVPISNHLYFYWYRQILGQKVEFLVSFYNNEISEKSEIFDDQFSVERPDGSNFTLKIRSTKLEDSAMYFCASSPDRGRTGELFFGEGSRLTVL.

The rearrangement links TRBV30 to TRBJ1-1; a weak D match, TRBD1 (6 bases). CDR1 is GTSNPN and CDR2 is SVGIG in the germline V gene (reference sequence). V lost 2 bases, J lost 0 bases, and 13 bases lay in between. CDR3 length: 15 residues. The CDR3 DNA reads as TGTGCCTGGAGTTGGTTCCAGGGGCTGAACACTGAAGCTTTCTTT. Translating it yields CAWSWFQGLNTEAFF.

This rearrangement joins TRBV5-4 to TRBJ1-6; D remains ambiguous. Trimming left V 7 bases short and J 10 bases short, with 6 bases between. In germline, CDR1 is SGHNT, CDR2 YYREEE (reference sequence). This CDR3 is built from 10 residues. The CDR3 sequence: CASGGSPLHF. Here the CDR3 DNA reads TGTGCCAGCGGCGGATCACCCCTCCACTTT. Complete variable domain (other parts from reference TRBV5-4 and TRBJ1-6): ETGVTQSPTHLIKTRGQQVTLRCSSQSGHNTVSWYQQALGQGPQFIFQYYREEENGRGNFPPRFSGLQFPNYSSELNVNALELDDSALYLCASGGSPLHFGNGTRLTVT.

The chain links TRBV7-6 to TRBJ2-5; 9 bases match TRBD2. V shed 2 bases and J 5 bases; nucleotides not matched to a gene: 12. Germline values: CDR1 SGHVS, CDR2 FNYEAQ. This CDR3 is built from 17 residues. The DNA of the CDR3 is TGTGCCAGCAGCTTAATAGGCGGGGGGGCCGCGTGGGAGACCCAGTACTTC. Translating gives CASSLIGGGAAWETQYF.

In this sample, this clone turned up a few times. The rearrangement uses TRBV4-2 and TRBJ1-4; tentative D call: TRBD1 (5 bases). Between the trimmed V and J ends, which lost 2 bases and 5 bases, there was a span of 15 bases. Germline V gene sequence: CDR1 LGHNA, CDR2 YNFKEQ. This CDR3 has 16 residues. CDR3 nucleotide sequence: TGTGCCAGCAGCCAATCACGTAGGGGCTTCAATGAAAAACTGTTTTTT. Translating gives CASSQSRRGFNEKLFF.

The CDR3 DNA reads as TGCGCCAGCAGCCCGTCCCGGGACAGGGTATCTGACGAGCAGTACTTC. It specifies CASSPSRDRVSDEQYF. The chain is built from TRBV5-1 and TRBJ2-7, with 9 bases aligning to TRBD1. Germline CDR1 and CDR2: SGHRS and YFSETQ. Losses at the gene ends were 4 bases for V and 5 bases for J; bases not matched to a gene: 13. The CDR3 loop spans 16 amino acids.

The V call is TRBV6-6, the J call TRBJ2-1, with 7 bases fitting TRBD1. This CDR3 comprises 16 residues. Per germline, CDR1 MNHNY and CDR2 SVGAGI (reference sequence). Trimming cost V 3 bases and J 9 bases; bases outside gene matches: 14. The CDR3 here is CASSYGEYRGDAEQFF. In DNA form, the CDR3 reads TGTGCCAGCAGTTATGGAGAGTACAGGGGTGACGCTGAGCAGTTCTTC.

The rearrangement joins TRBV6-4 to TRBJ1-1; D possibly corresponds to TRBD1 (5 bases). The CDR3 consists of 12 residues. Germline assignment: CDR1 MRHNA and CDR2 SNTAGT. V was pared by 3 bases and J by 7 bases, with 9 bases between. Here the CDR3 reads CASSDGAGEAFF. The CDR3 region has the DNA TGTGCCAGCAGTGATGGGGCCGGTGAAGCTTTCTTT.

This rearrangement joins TRBV6-5 to TRBJ1-5; D unresolved. V was clipped by 11 bases and J by 10 bases, with 12 bases between them. Germline V lookup: CDR1 MNHEY, CDR2 SVGAGI. This CDR3 has 10 residues. The CDR3 DNA reads TGTGCCGCAGGAGGATCTCCCCAGCATTTT. Its translation: CAAGGSPQHF.

This clone was seen just once. The chain has TRBV28 and TRBJ2-7; tentative D call: TRBD2 (5 bases). CDR1 is MDHEN, CDR2 SYDVKM, per germline. Trimming cost V 2 bases and J 3 bases, with 5 bases left between them. The CDR3 totals 12 residues. The CDR3 bases are TGTGCCAGCAGTTTAGGGAGCTACGAGCAGTACTTC. Encoded protein: CASSLGSYEQYF.

The chain is built from TRBV4-3 and TRBJ2-2; D uncertain. The CDR3 runs 13 residues. Germline CDR1 LGHNA, CDR2 YSLEER. V was shortened by 0 bases and J by 7 bases, with 6 bases between the two germline ends. CDR3 protein: CASSQDPGGELFF. The DNA for the CDR3 is TGCGCCAGCAGCCAAGATCCCGGCGGGGAGCTGTTTTTT.

This chain links TRBV10-3 with TRBJ2-2, with 13 bases fitting TRBD2. The V gene's germline CDR1 is ENHRY and CDR2 SYGVKD. The CDR3 is 18 amino acids. Trimming at V came to 3 bases and at J to 3 bases, leaving 7 bases not matched to a gene. The CDR3 DNA reads as TGTGCCATCAGTGACCGCTGGACTAGCGGGGGACACACCGGGGAGCTGTTTTTT. It encodes CAISDRWTSGGHTGELFF.

The V gene is TRBV4-1, the J gene TRBJ2-7; 7 nucleotides agree with TRBD1. The length of the CDR3 is 17 residues. CDR1 MGHRA and CDR2 YSYEKL come from the germline V gene. Losses at the gene ends were 4 bases for V and 0 bases for J; bases not matched to a gene: 12. The CDR3 region is CASSPPPGDRHSYEQYF. The CDR3 coding sequence is TGCGCCAGCAGCCCCCCCCCAGGGGACAGACACTCCTACGAGCAGTACTTC.

This chain links TRBV2 with TRBJ2-3; D gene uncertain. V gave up 4 bases and J gave up 3 bases, with 14 bases separating them. Germline V gene data show CDR1 as SNHLY and CDR2 as FYNNEI. The length of the CDR3 is 15 residues. Written as DNA, the CDR3 is TGTGCCAGCAGTGCCCCGGGTTTGAAGACAGATACGCAGTATTTT. Amino acid sequence: CASSAPGLKTDTQYF. Full variable domain (outside the CDR3, taken from reference TRBV2 and TRBJ2-3): EPEVTQTPSHQVTQMGQEVILRCVPISNHLYFYWYRQILGQKVEFLVSFYNNEISEKSEIFDDQFSVERPDGSNFTLKIRSTKLEDSAMYFCASSAPGLKTDTQYFGPGTRLTVL.

This clone was found a few times. The chain has TRBV7-6 and TRBJ2-7; maybe TRBD1 (5 bases). In germline, CDR1 is SGHVS, CDR2 FNYEAQ. The V end lost 1 base, the J end lost 4 bases, and 14 bases lay between the germline ends. The CDR3 extends over 15 amino acids. CDR3 sequence reads: CASSLEQGPDYEQYF. Written as DNA, the CDR3 is TGTGCCAGCAGCTTAGAGCAGGGCCCAGATTACGAGCAGTACTTC.

The chain links TRBV7-2 to TRBJ2-3; TRBD1 might be the D (7 bases). This CDR3 has 16 residues. The V gene lost 2 bases and the J gene lost 7 bases, with 19 bases spanning the gap. Germline V CDR1 and CDR2: SGHTA, FQGNSA. The CDR3: CASSLMGQGGRNTQYF. CDR3 in DNA: TGTGCCAGCAGCTTAATGGGGCAGGGGGGTAGAAATACGCAGTATTTT.

The chain has TRBV7-9 and TRBJ1-1; 10 nucleotides line up with TRBD1. The CDR3 is made up of 15 amino acids. Germline lookup yields CDR1 SEHNR and CDR2 FQNEAQ (reference sequence). Trimming at V came to 6 bases and at J to 0 bases, leaving 4 bases not matched to a gene. DNA of the CDR3: TGTGCCAGCAGTACCGGGACAGGGGTGAACACTGAAGCTTTCTTT. It encodes CASSTGTGVNTEAFF.